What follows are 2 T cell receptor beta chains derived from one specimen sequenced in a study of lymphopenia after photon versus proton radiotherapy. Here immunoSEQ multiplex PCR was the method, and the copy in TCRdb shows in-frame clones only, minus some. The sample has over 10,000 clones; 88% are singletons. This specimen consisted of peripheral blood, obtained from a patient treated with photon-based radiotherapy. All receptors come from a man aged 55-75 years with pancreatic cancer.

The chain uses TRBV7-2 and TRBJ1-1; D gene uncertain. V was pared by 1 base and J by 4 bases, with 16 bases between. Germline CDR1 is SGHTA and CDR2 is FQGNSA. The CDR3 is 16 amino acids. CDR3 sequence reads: CASSLDPRDSFTEAFF. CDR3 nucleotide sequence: TGTGCCAGCAGCTTAGATCCCAGAGATTCGTTCACTGAAGCTTTCTTT.

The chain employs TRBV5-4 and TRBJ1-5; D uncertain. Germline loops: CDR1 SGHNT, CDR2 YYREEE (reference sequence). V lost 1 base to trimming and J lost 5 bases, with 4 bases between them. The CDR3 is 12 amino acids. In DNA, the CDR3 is TGTGCCAGCAGCTTGTCTGATCAGCCCCAGCATTTT. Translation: CASSLSDQPQHF. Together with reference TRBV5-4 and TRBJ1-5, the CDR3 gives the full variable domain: ETGVTQSPTHLIKTRGQQVTLRCSSQSGHNTVSWYQQALGQGPQFIFQYYREEENGRGNFPPRFSGLQFPNYSSELNVNALELDDSALYLCASSLSDQPQHFGDGTRLSIL.